This T cell receptor (beta chain) was profiled in a study of shared clonotypes between healthy human individuals. Study results and caveats: Clonotype sharing across a few donors was observed for roughly 5% of naive CD4 clonotypes.

The data were produced by immunoSEQ multiplex PCR, yet TCRdb's version contains in-frame clones alone and is incomplete. The table has roughly 2.5 million clones, about 92% seen once. About this clone: Antigen unknown.

The sequence was obtained from a man aged 18-30 years in good health. Sequences were obtained from naive CD4+ T cells sorted from blood. Described subset: CD45RA+ positively selected.

The CDR3 reads CASSREDRGLYEQYF. The CDR3 bases are TGCGCCAGCAGCCGAGAGGACAGGGGCCTTTACGAGCAGTACTTC. The chain joins TRBV4-3 to TRBJ2-7, with 9 bases identical to TRBD1. The CDR3 is 15 residues long. The junction had 8 bases not matched to a gene; V was cut back by 4 bases and J by 4 bases. Germline V gene lookup returns CDR1 LGHNA and CDR2 YSLEER.